This TCR beta chain was recovered during a study of T cells expressing NK-cell markers. CDR3 size: 16 residues. Per germline, CDR1 MDHEN and CDR2 SYDVKM. Each CDR3 protein gets one entry in TCRdb, which reprocessed the 5' RACE reads and gives no DNA. The repertoire table contains about 190,000 distinct CDR3 sequences. The specimen was blood T cells: a sorted CD56 or NKG2C T cell subset, CD4+ or CD8+ T cells, or bulk PBMC T cells (not recorded which). This clonotype originated in a man between 18 and 69 years old in good health. V gene TRBV28 combines with J gene TRBJ1-6; lacking DNA, the TRBD1 call made by TCRdb goes unchecked. The CDR3 here is CASSLNPGAIDSPLHF.